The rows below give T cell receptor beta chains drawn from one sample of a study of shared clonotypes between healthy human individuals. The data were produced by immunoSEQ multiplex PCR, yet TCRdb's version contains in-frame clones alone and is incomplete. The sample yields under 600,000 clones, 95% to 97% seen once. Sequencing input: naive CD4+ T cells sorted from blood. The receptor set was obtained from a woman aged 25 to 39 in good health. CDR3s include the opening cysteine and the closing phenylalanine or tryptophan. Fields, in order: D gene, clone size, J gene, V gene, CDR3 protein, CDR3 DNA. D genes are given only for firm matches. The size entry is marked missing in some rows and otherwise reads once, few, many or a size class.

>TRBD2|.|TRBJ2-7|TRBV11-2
CASSSGTSFQPSSYEQYF
TGTGCCAGCAGCTCAGGGACTAGCTTCCAACCGAGCTCCTACGAGCAGTACTTC
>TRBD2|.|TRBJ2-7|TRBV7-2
CASSLAPRTSGKYF
TGTGCCAGCAGCTTAGCCCCAAGGACTAGCGGGAAGTACTTC
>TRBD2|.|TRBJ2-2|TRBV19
CASRAGLAATGELFF
TGTGCCAGTAGGGCCGGACTAGCGGCCACCGGGGAGCTGTTTTTT
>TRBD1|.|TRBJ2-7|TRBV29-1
CSVVPGTAYEQYF
TGCAGCGTCGTTCCCGGGACAGCCTACGAGCAGTACTTC
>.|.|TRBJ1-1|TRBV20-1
CSARENTEAFF
TGCAGTGCTAGAGAAAACACTGAAGCTTTCTTT
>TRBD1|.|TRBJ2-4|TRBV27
CASSLVPGQGFQNIQYF
TGTGCCAGCAGTTTAGTACCGGGACAGGGCTTCCAAAACATTCAGTACTTC
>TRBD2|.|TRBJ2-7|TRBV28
CASTSPSGPYEQYF
TGTGCCAGCACCTCGCCTAGCGGTCCCTACGAGCAGTACTTC
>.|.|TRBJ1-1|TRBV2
CASREGTEAFF
TGTGCCAGCAGGGAGGGGACTGAAGCTTTCTTT
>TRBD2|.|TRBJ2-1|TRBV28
CASSLTTSGRPYNEQFF
TGTGCCAGCAGTTTAACGACTAGCGGGAGACCGTACAATGAGCAGTTCTTC
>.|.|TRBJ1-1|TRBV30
CAWSLRARGAFF
TGTGCCTGGAGTTTACGGGCGAGGGGAGCTTTCTTT
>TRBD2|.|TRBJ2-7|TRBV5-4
CASSFGTSQSYEQYF
TGTGCCAGCAGCTTCGGGACTAGCCAGTCCTACGAGCAGTACTTC
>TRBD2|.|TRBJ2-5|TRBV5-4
CASRLGLAEQETQYF
TGTGCCAGCAGGCTGGGACTAGCGGAACAAGAGACCCAGTACTTC
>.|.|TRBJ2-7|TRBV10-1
CASSRGADYEQYF
TGCGCCAGCAGTAGGGGGGCCGACTACGAGCAGTACTTC
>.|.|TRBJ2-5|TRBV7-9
CASTYEAGLYQETQYF
TGTGCCAGCACCTACGAGGCGGGACTGTACCAAGAGACCCAGTACTTC
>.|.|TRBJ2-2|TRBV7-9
CASRTSNTGELFF
TGTGCCAGCAGGACGTCGAACACCGGGGAGCTGTTTTTT
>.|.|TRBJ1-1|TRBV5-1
CASSLAAGYTEAFF
TGCGCCAGCAGCTTGGCAGCTGGTTACACTGAAGCTTTCTTT
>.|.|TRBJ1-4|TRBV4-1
CASSQDPRHLTRRAWDEKLFF
TGCGCCAGCAGCCAAGATCCGAGACACCTGACTCGTAGGGCTTGGGATGAAAAACTGTTTTTT
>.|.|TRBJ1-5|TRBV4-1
CASSQDRDSNQPQHF
TGCGCCAGCAGCCAAGATAGGGATAGCAATCAGCCCCAGCATTTT
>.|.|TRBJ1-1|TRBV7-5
CVRSSQSLQGAGDVNTEAFF
TGTGTCAGAAGCTCCCAAAGTTTACAGGGGGCCGGGGACGTGAACACTGAAGCTTTCTTT
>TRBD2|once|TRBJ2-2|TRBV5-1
CASSFGLAGNTGELFF
TGCGCCAGCAGCTTCGGACTAGCAGGGAACACCGGGGAGCTGTTTTTT
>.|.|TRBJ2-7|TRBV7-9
CASSLAASGEQYF
TGTGCCAGCAGCTTAGCGGCTTCTGGGGAGCAGTACTTC
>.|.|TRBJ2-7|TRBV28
CASSLGLLRNEQYF
TGTGCCAGCAGTTTGGGCCTCCTAAGGAACGAGCAGTACTTC
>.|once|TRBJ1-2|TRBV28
CASTQDRPHGYTF
TGTGCCAGCACCCAGGACCGTCCTCATGGCTACACCTTC
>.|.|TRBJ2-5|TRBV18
CASSPGKGSETQYF
TGTGCCAGCTCACCTGGTAAGGGTTCGGAGACCCAGTACTTC
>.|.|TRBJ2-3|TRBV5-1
CASSRKGDTDTQYF
TGCGCCAGCAGCCGCAAAGGGGACACAGATACGCAGTATTTT
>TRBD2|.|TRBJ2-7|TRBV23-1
CASSRGFALANEQYF
TGCGCCAGCAGTCGAGGTTTTGCACTAGCGAACGAGCAGTACTTC
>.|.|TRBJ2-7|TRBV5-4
CASSPGGAPSSYEQYF
TGTGCCAGCAGCCCCGGGGGAGCGCCGAGCTCCTACGAGCAGTACTTC
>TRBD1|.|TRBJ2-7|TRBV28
CASTRAGTGDEQYF
TGTGCCAGCACCCGTGCCGGGACAGGGGATGAGCAGTACTTC
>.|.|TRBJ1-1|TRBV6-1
CASSDLPGGAFF
TGTGCCAGCAGTGATTTGCCCGGGGGGGCTTTCTTT
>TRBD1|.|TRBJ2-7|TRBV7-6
CASSSSGQGAMGQYF
TGTGCCAGCAGCTCCTCGGGACAGGGGGCGATGGGGCAGTACTTC
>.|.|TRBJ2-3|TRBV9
CASSVSTPTDTQYF
TGTGCCAGCAGCGTATCTACCCCTACAGATACGCAGTATTTT
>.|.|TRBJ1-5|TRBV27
CASSFSQGNQPQHF
TGTGCCAGCAGTTTTTCGCAGGGAAATCAGCCCCAGCATTTT
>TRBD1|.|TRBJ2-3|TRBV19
CASTAGTGQNTQYF
TGTGCCAGTACCGCAGGGACAGGTCAAAATACGCAGTATTTT
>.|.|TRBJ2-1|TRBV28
CASSLGGPPSNEQFF
TGTGCCAGCAGTTTAGGGGGTCCTCCCTCCAATGAGCAGTTCTTC
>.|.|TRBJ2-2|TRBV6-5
CASSYSRTSNTGELFF
TGTGCCAGCAGTTACTCGAGAACGTCGAACACCGGGGAGCTGTTTTTT
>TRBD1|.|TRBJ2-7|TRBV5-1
CASSPRDRLSYEQYF
TGCGCCAGCAGCCCCCGGGACAGGTTATCCTACGAGCAGTACTTC